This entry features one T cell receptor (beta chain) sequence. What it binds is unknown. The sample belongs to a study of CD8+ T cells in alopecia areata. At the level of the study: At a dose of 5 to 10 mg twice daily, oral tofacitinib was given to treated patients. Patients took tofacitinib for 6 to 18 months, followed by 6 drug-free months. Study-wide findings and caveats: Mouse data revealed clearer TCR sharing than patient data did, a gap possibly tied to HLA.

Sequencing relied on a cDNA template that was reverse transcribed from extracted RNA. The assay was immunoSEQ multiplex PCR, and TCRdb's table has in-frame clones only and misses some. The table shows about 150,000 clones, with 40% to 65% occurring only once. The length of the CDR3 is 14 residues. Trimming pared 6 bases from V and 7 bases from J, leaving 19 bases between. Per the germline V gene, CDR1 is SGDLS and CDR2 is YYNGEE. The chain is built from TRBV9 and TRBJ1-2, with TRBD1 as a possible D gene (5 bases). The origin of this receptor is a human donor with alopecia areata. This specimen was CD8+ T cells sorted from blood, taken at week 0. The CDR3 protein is CASTGGDDRFGYTF. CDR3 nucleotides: TGTGCCAGCACCGGGGGGGACGACCGTTTTGGCTACACCTTC.